Detailed here is one T cell receptor beta chain. As handled by the study authors: The assay estimated nucleated cells by amplifying reference gene primers. Libraries were prepared by immunoSEQ multiplex PCR; TCRdb keeps only in-frame clonotypes and omits some of them. V and J calls and clone size follow that table, whereas D and trimming were derived from the DNA. The sample consists of approximately 66,000 clones, nearly 90% of them appearing once. The sample belongs to a study of blood T cell repertoires in COVID-19. Study information: Whether acute or convalescent, the COVID-19 samples came from the United States, Italy and Spain. Sample material is recorded as cDNA or gDNA derived from T cells, B-cell-depleted T cells, or PBMCs.

This CDR3 comprises 15 residues. Losses at the gene ends were 2 bases for V and 4 bases for J; bases not matched to a gene: 3. The germline gives CDR1 SGHAT, CDR2 FQNNGV. The chain carries TRBV11-2 and TRBJ2-1; 9 bases match TRBD2. Material for sequencing was peripheral blood. The clonotype was recovered from a man aged 60 to 75 with acute or convalescent COVID-19. CDR3 nucleotide sequence: TGTGCCAGCAGCTTAAATCTAGCGGGGTACAATGAGCAGTTCTTC. This encodes CASSLNLAGYNEQFF.